This T cell receptor beta chain was identified during a study of regulatory and conventional T cells in RAG deficiency. Notes on the study in general: Omenn patients showed >80% Treg-Tconv overlap and shorter CDR3 lengths. Shannon entropy was markedly lower and Simpson indices higher in RAG-deficient patients than control T-cell subsets. Treg unique TCR beta sequences were about 100-fold fewer in Omenn syndrome and CID/AS patients than controls.

Per germline, CDR1 SEHNR and CDR2 FQNEAQ (reference sequence). V was trimmed by 3 bases and J by 4 bases, leaving 13 bases between them. This CDR3 spans 15 amino acids. On this clone: Its specificity is unknown.

Measured with immunoSEQ multiplex PCR; TCRdb has only the in-frame clones, and not every one. The table has 6,500 to 7,000 clones, around 80% seen once. These records were also assigned to another study, of regulatory T cells. That paper adds: The primer mix had 52 TRBV and 13 TRBJ primers.

The V gene is TRBV7-9, the J gene TRBJ1-5; maybe TRBD1 (5 bases). This clonotype was obtained from a human donor in good health. Sequencing was done on a sample of CD8+ T cells sorted from blood. CDR3 bases: TGTGCCAGCAGCTTTGGGGGTATAGGGAATCAGCCCCAGCATTTT. This encodes CASSFGGIGNQPQHF.